The sequence of this T cell receptor (beta chain) was determined in a study of PD-1 blockade in classical Hodgkin lymphoma. General study points: A reduction in baseline TCR diversity was reportedly seen in newly diagnosed patients relative to healthy donors. The repertoire differences lack a defined cause, possibly disease activity or prior therapy. Baseline diversity resembling that of newly diagnosed patients was seen in complete responders.

In regard to this clone: Antigen: not known.

Sequencing used immunoSEQ multiplex PCR; TCRdb keeps in-frame clones, though not all of them. The sample yields 55,000 to 80,000 clones, around 88% seen once. All patients experienced relapse after autologous stem cell transplantation, and brentuximab vedotin exposure was variable. Patients showed best responses of complete response, partial response or progressive disease. This CDR3 spans 16 amino acids. Germline V gives CDR1 SGHTA, CDR2 FQGTGA. J was trimmed by 7 bases and V by 5 bases; bases with no gene match: 13. The V gene is TRBV7-3, the J gene TRBJ1-2; 10 bases line up with TRBD1. The specimen comprised peripheral blood mononuclear cells (PBMCs), sampled at baseline. This TCR was sampled from a human donor with classical Hodgkin lymphoma. CDR3 sequence reads: CASSPSPTGTGAGYTF. DNA for the CDR3: TGTGCCAGCAGCCCAAGCCCCACCGGGACAGGGGCTGGCTACACCTTC.